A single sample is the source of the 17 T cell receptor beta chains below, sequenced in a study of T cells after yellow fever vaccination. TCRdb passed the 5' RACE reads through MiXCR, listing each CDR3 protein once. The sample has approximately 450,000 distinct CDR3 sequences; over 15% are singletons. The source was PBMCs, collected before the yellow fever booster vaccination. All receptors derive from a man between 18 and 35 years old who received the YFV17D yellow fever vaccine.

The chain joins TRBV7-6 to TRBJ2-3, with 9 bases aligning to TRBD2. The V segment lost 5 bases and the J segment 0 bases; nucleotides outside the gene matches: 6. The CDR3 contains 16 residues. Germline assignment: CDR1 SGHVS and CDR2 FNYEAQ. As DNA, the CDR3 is TGTGCCAGCAGCCCGAACGGACTAGCGAGCACAGATACGCAGTATTTT. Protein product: CASSPNGLASTDTQYF.

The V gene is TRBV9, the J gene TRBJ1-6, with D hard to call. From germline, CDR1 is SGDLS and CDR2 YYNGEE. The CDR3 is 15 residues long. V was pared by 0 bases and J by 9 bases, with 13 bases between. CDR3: CASSVDGGRGSPLHF. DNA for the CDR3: TGTGCCAGCAGCGTAGATGGAGGGCGAGGTTCACCCCTCCACTTT.

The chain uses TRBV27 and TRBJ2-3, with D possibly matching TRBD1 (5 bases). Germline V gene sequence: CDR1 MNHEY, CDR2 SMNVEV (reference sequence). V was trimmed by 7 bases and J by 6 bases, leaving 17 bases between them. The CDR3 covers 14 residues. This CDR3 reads CASNPFVGADTQYF. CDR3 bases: TGTGCCAGCAACCCCTTTGTTGGGGCCGATACGCAGTATTTT.

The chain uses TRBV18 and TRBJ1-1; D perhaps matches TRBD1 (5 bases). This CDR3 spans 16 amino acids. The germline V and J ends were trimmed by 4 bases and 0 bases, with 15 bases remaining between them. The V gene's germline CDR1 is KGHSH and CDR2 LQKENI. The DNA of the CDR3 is TGTGCCAGCTCACGGGGACTCCGGGCTGTGAACACTGAAGCTTTCTTT. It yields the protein CASSRGLRAVNTEAFF.

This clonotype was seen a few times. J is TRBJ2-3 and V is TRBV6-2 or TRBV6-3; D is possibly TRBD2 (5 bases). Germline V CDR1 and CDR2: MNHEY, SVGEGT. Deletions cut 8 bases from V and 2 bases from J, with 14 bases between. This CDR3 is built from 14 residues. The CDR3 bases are TGTGCCAGCGTCGCCCGGGGTATCACAGATACGCAGTATTTT. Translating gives CASVARGITDTQYF.

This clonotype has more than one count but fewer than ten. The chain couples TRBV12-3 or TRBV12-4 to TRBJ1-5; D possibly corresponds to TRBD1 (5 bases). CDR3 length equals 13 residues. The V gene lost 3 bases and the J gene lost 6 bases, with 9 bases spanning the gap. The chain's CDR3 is CASSFRGSQPQHF. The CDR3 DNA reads TGTGCCAGCAGTTTCCGGGGGAGTCAGCCCCAGCATTTT.

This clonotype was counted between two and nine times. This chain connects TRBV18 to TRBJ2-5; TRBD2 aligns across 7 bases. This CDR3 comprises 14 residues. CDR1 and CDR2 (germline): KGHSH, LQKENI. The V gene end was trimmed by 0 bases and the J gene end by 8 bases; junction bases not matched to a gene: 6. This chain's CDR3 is CASSPPAGVGTQYF. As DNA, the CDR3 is TGTGCCAGCTCACCACCGGCGGGAGTAGGAACCCAGTACTTC.

In nucleotides, the CDR3 is TGTGCCTCAGGTGTGGGCGGGTTCGATGGCTACACCTTC. The encoded protein is CASGVGGFDGYTF. The V gene is TRBV19, the J gene TRBJ1-2, with no clear D. V was clipped by 11 bases and J by 6 bases, with 19 bases between them. Germline V gene sequence: CDR1 LNHDA, CDR2 SQIVND (reference sequence). The CDR3 has 13 amino acids.

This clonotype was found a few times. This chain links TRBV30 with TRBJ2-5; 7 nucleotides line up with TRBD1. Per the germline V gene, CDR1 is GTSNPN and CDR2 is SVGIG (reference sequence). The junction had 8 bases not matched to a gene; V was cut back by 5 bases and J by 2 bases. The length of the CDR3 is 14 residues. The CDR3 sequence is CAWAPGQLQETQYF. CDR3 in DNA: TGTGCCTGGGCCCCGGGACAGCTTCAAGAGACCCAGTACTTC.

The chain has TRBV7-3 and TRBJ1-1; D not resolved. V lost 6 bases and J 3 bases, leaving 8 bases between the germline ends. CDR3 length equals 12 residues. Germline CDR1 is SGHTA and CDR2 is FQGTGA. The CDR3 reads CASSDGYTEAFF. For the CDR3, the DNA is TGTGCCAGCAGTGATGGGTACACTGAAGCTTTCTTT.

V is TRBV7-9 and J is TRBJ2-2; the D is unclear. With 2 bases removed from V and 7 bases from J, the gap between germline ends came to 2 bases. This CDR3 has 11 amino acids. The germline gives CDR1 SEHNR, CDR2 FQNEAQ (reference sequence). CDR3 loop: CASSLHGELFF. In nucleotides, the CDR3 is TGTGCCAGCAGCTTACACGGGGAGCTGTTTTTT.

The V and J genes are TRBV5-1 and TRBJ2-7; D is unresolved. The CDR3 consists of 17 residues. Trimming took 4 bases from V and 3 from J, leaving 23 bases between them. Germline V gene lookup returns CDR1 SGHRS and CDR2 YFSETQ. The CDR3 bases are TGCGCCAGCAGCCCGTCCCGGCCAGGAGTCCGCATCTACGAGCAGTACTTC. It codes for CASSPSRPGVRIYEQYF.

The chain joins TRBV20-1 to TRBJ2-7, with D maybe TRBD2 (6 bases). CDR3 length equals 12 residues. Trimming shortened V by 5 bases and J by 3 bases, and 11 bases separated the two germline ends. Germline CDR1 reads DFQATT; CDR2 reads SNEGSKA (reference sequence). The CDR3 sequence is CSAPGGNYEQYF. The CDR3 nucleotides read TGCAGTGCTCCGGGCGGGAACTACGAGCAGTACTTC.

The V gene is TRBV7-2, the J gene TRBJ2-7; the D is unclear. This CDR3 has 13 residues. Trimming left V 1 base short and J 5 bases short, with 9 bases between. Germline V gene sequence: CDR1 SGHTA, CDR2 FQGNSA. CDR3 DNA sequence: TGTGCCAGCAGCTTAGAGGCTAGTAACGAGCAGTACTTC. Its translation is CASSLEASNEQYF. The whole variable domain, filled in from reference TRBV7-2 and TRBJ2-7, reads GAGVSQSPSNKVTEKGKDVELRCDPISGHTALYWYRQSLGQGLEFLIYFQGNSAPDKSGLPSDRFSAERTGGSVSTLTIQRTQQEDSAVYLCASSLEASNEQYFGPGTRLTVT.

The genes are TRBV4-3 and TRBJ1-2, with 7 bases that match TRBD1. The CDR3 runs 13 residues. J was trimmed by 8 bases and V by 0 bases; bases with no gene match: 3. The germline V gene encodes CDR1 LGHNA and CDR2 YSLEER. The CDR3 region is CASSQEQGRGYTF. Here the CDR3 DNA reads TGCGCCAGCAGCCAAGAACAGGGGAGGGGCTACACCTTC.

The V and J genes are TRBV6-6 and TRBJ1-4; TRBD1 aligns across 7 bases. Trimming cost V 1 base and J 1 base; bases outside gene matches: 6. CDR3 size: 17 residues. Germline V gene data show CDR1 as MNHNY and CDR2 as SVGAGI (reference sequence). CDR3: CASSYFSRGVTNEKLFF. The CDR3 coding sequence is TGTGCCAGCAGTTACTTCTCCAGGGGGGTAACTAATGAAAAACTGTTTTTT.

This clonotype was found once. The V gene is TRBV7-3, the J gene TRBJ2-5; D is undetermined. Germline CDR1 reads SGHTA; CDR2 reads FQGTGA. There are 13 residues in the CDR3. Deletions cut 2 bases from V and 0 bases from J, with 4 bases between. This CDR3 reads CASSLSYQETQYF. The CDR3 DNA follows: TGTGCCAGCAGCTTATCGTACCAAGAGACCCAGTACTTC. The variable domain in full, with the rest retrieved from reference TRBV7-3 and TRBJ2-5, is GAGVSQTPSNKVTEKGKYVELRCDPISGHTALYWYRQSLGQGPEFLIYFQGTGAADDSGLPNDRFFAVRPEGSVSTLKIQRTERGDSAVYLCASSLSYQETQYFGPGTRLLVL.